The 9 T cell receptor beta chains presented below share a single source sample, sequenced in a study of T cells in Graves' hyperthyroidism and ophthalmopathy. TCR beta CDR3 regions were amplified from RNA. An initial round of RT-PCR targeting the TCR CDR3 relied on the HTBI primer set. TCRdb re-derived calls from the multiplex PCR reads in MiXCR, one entry per CDR3 protein. Of roughly 630,000 distinct CDR3 sequences in the sample, approximately 14% were seen once. The source material was blood. The receptors derive from a woman aged 30 to 39 with Graves' hyperthyroidism.

This clonotype was observed many times. The chain joins TRBV18 to TRBJ2-3; D gene ambiguous. The CDR3 has 14 residues. V gave up 4 bases and J gave up 0 bases, with 8 bases separating them. CDR1 and CDR2 from the germline V gene are KGHSH and LQKENI. CDR3 protein: CASSLTQSTDTQYF. The CDR3 DNA follows: TGTGCCAGCTCACTCACACAGAGCACAGATACGCAGTATTTT.

This clonotype was seen a few times. This sequence joins TRBV19 and TRBJ2-7; TRBD1 is a possible D gene (6 bases). This CDR3 spans 16 amino acids. The germline CDR1 and CDR2 sequences are LNHDA and SQIVND (reference sequence). The germline V and J ends were trimmed by 5 bases and 0 bases, with 17 bases remaining between them. The CDR3 coding sequence is TGTGCCAGTAGTCCCCGACAGGCGATAAGCTCCTACGAGCAGTACTTC. As protein: CASSPRQAISSYEQYF.

The sample holds many counts of this clonotype. The chain employs TRBV18 and TRBJ1-4; weak D call: TRBD1 (5 bases). The germline gives CDR1 KGHSH, CDR2 LQKENI. CDR3 length equals 16 residues. Trimming stripped 2 bases from V and 0 bases from J, with 10 bases between. CDR3 nucleotides: TGTGCCAGCTCACCAACCAGGGAGGCAACTAATGAAAAACTGTTTTTT. Amino acid sequence: CASSPTREATNEKLFF.

This clonotype was recorded many times. CDR3 in amino acids: CASSSYGDNEQFF. The CDR3 DNA reads as TGTGCCAGCAGCTCTTACGGAGACAATGAGCAGTTCTTC. This sequence joins TRBV7-2 and TRBJ2-1; D is ambiguous. The CDR3 runs 13 residues. Trimming pared 4 bases from V and 5 bases from J, leaving 9 bases between. Germline values: CDR1 SGHTA, CDR2 FQGNSA.

This clonotype was picked up many times. The gene calls are TRBV30 and TRBJ2-1; 8 bases line up with TRBD1. There are 13 residues in the CDR3. Germline V gene lookup returns CDR1 GTSNPN and CDR2 SVGIG (reference sequence). J lost 5 bases, V lost 5 bases, and 5 bases had no gene match. CDR3 sequence reads: CAWENRGDNEQFF. The CDR3 DNA follows: TGTGCCTGGGAGAACAGGGGGGACAATGAGCAGTTCTTC. The variable domain in full, with the rest retrieved from reference TRBV30 and TRBJ2-1, is SQTIHQWPATLVQPVGSPLSLECTVEGTSNPNLYWYRQAAGRGLQLLFYSVGIGQISSEVPQNLSASRPQDRQFILSSKKLLLSDSGFYLCAWENRGDNEQFFGPGTRLTVL.

J is TRBJ2-6 and V is TRBV28; weak D call: TRBD1 (6 bases). The CDR3 has 17 residues. Germline V CDR1 and CDR2: MDHEN, SYDVKM. Trimming shortened V by 2 bases and J by 3 bases, and 14 bases separated the two germline ends. In nucleotides, the CDR3 is TGTGCCAGCAGTTTAGCAGGACAGAGTTTTGGGGCCAACGTCCTGACTTTC. Its protein product is CASSLAGQSFGANVLTF.

This clonotype has ten or more counts. The chain employs TRBV7-6 and TRBJ2-7, with D hard to call. Per the germline V gene, CDR1 is SGHVS and CDR2 is FNYEAQ. Trimming stripped 5 bases from V and 4 bases from J, with 15 bases between. The CDR3 length is 14 residues. CDR3 sequence: CASSPHPQAYEQYF. CDR3 bases: TGTGCCAGCAGCCCCCATCCGCAAGCATACGAGCAGTACTTC.

This clonotype came up many times. V usage is TRBV27 and J usage is TRBJ2-7, with D possibly TRBD2 on 5 matching bases. Trimming left V 6 bases short and J 4 bases short, with 16 bases between. This CDR3 comprises 14 residues. Germline V gene lookup returns CDR1 MNHEY and CDR2 SMNVEV (reference sequence). CDR3 in DNA: TGTGCCAGCAGCCCGACCGGGAAACAATACGAGCAGTACTTC. Amino acid sequence: CASSPTGKQYEQYF.

This clonotype was seen repeatedly, ten times or more. This chain connects TRBV7-9 to TRBJ2-1, with 7 bases fitting TRBD2. Germline V gives CDR1 SEHNR, CDR2 FQNEAQ (reference sequence). This CDR3 has 15 amino acids. Trimming at V came to 1 base and at J to 8 bases, leaving 8 bases not matched to a gene. CDR3 in DNA: TGTGCCAGCAGCTTAGTTCCTAGCGGCCCGGATGAGCAGTTCTTC. Amino acids: CASSLVPSGPDEQFF.